This TCR beta chain was identified in a study of blood T cell repertoires in COVID-19. Study details: The United States, Italy and Spain provided the acute and convalescent COVID-19 samples. PBMCs, B-cell-depleted T cells, or T cells provided the cDNA or gDNA that made up the material.

There are 15 residues in the CDR3. Trimming took off 2 bases at V and 0 bases at J, with 13 bases between the two ends. Germline CDR1 reads SQVTM; CDR2 reads ANQGSEA. Per the authors' pipeline: Amplifying reference gene primers gave estimates of nucleated cell counts. Only in-frame clones appear in the TCRdb table, and some are missing; sequencing was by immunoSEQ multiplex PCR. That table furnishes V, J and clone size, whereas the DNA furnished D and trimming. The top ten clones hold around 9.5% of a sample with about 210,000 clones, approximately 82% of them seen once. This sequence was found in a man aged 45-60 years with active or convalescent COVID-19. V is TRBV29-1 and J is TRBJ1-1; unclear D gene. The sequenced material came from peripheral blood. This CDR3 reads CSVEPVTVVNTEAFF. The DNA of the CDR3 is TGCAGCGTTGAACCCGTGACTGTAGTGAACACTGAAGCTTTCTTT.